A selection of T cell receptor beta chains follows, all from one sample in a study of blood T cell repertoires in COVID-19. This table comes from immunoSEQ multiplex PCR, and its TCRdb copy is limited to in-frame clones, with some not included. The sample yields 160,000 or so clones, around 85% seen once. The sample comprised PBMCs or T cells enriched from blood (not recorded which). These receptors originate from a middle-aged woman with acute COVID-19. Both conserved end residues are part of each CDR3. Fields, in order: CDR3 protein, CDR3 DNA, clone size, J gene, D gene, V gene. The D gene is left open where the match is weak. Size values are once, few and many counts, or a class for expanded clones, and some rows have none.

CASSFTGYGEETQYF,TGTGCCAGCAGCTTTACAGGGTATGGGGAAGAGACCCAGTACTTC,NA,TRBJ2-5,NA,TRBV7-8
CAISEFSGTEAFF,TGTGCCATCAGTGAGTTTAGTGGCACTGAAGCTTTCTTT,NA,TRBJ1-1,NA,TRBV10-3
CASSLLATNTDTQYF,TGCGCCAGCAGCTTGTTAGCTACTAACACAGATACGCAGTATTTT,NA,TRBJ2-3,NA,TRBV5-1
CATSRDYYNEQFF,TGTGCCACCTCCCGGGACTACTACAATGAGCAGTTCTTC,NA,TRBJ2-1,TRBD2,TRBV19
CASSHGTPLFF,TGTGCCAGCAGCCACGGGACTCCTCTGTTCTTC,NA,TRBJ2-1,NA,TRBV3-1/TRBV3-2
CASSPISLDNEQFF,TGTGCCAGTAGCCCTATCTCCCTAGACAATGAGCAGTTCTTC,NA,TRBJ2-1,NA,TRBV19
CASSESWTDHYEQYF,TGTGCCAGCAGTGAGTCCTGGACAGATCATTACGAGCAGTACTTC,NA,TRBJ2-7,NA,TRBV6-1
CSVVSPGQGAYGYTF,TGCAGCGTTGTAAGCCCTGGACAGGGGGCTTATGGCTACACCTTC,NA,TRBJ1-2,TRBD1,TRBV29-1
CASSSAGTPPYEQYF,TGTGCCAGCAGCTCAGCCGGGACTCCACCCTACGAGCAGTACTTC,few,TRBJ2-7,NA,TRBV13
CASGLRQGLGNTIYF,TGTGCTAGTGGTTTGCGACAGGGCCTGGGAAACACCATATATTTT,NA,TRBJ1-3,TRBD1,TRBV12-5
CASSRGQYSNQPQHF,TGTGCCAGCAGTCGGGGACAGTATAGCAATCAGCCCCAGCATTTT,NA,TRBJ1-5,TRBD1,TRBV2
CASSFARGDATQYF,TGTGCCAGCAGCTTCGCCAGGGGGGACGCGACCCAGTACTTC,NA,TRBJ2-5,NA,TRBV11-2
CAIKGSGRGGEQFF,TGTGCCATCAAAGGCAGCGGGAGAGGGGGTGAGCAGTTCTTC,few,TRBJ2-1,TRBD2,TRBV10-3
CATSARRSYTDTQYF,TGTGCCACCTCCGCGCGGCGGAGTTACACAGATACGCAGTATTTT,NA,TRBJ2-3,NA,TRBV6-5
CASSPATDFTITEAFF,TGCGCCAGCAGCCCGGCGACGGATTTTACTATCACTGAAGCTTTCTTT,NA,TRBJ1-1,NA,TRBV5-1
CASRPWTGGTQYF,TGTGCCAGCAGACCCTGGACAGGGGGCACGCAGTATTTT,NA,TRBJ2-3,TRBD1,TRBV3-1/TRBV3-2
CASSPGATGTRQYF,TGCGCCAGCAGCCCTGGCGCGACTGGGACTAGGCAGTACTTC,NA,TRBJ2-7,TRBD2,TRBV4-1
CASSLRDSGNTIYF,TGTGCCAGCTCACTACGGGACAGCGGAAACACCATATATTTT,NA,TRBJ1-3,TRBD1,TRBV18
CASSIGTGRSDTQYF,TGTGCCAGTAGTATTGGGACAGGGCGGTCGGATACGCAGTATTTT,NA,TRBJ2-3,TRBD1,TRBV19
CASSPPRLAGVTGELFF,TGTGCCAGCAGTCCTCCTAGACTAGCGGGAGTAACCGGGGAGCTGTTTTTT,NA,TRBJ2-2,TRBD2,TRBV11-3
CASSPFIQGGDTEAFF,TGTGCCAGCAGCCCATTCATACAGGGCGGTGACACTGAAGCTTTCTTT,NA,TRBJ1-1,NA,TRBV5-6
CASSVAQPTDTQYF,TGTGCCAGCAGCGTAGCACAGCCCACAGATACGCAGTATTTT,NA,TRBJ2-3,NA,TRBV9
CASSYSLSTDTQYF,TGTGCCAGCAGTTACTCCTTGAGCACAGATACGCAGTATTTT,NA,TRBJ2-3,NA,TRBV6-5
CASSSGQGANTGELFF,TGTGCCAGCAGCTCGGGACAGGGAGCGAACACCGGGGAGCTGTTTTTT,NA,TRBJ2-2,TRBD1,TRBV7-3
CASSLLAGGHEQYF,TGTGCCAGCAGCTTACTAGCGGGAGGGCACGAGCAGTACTTC,NA,TRBJ2-7,TRBD2,TRBV11-1
CASSVEGVSGGNEQFF,TGTGCCAGCAGCGTAGAAGGTGTCAGCGGGGGCAATGAGCAGTTCTTC,NA,TRBJ2-1,TRBD2,TRBV9
CASSPTGGGTDTQYF,TGTGCCAGCAGCCCCACGGGGGGTGGCACAGATACGCAGTATTTT,once,TRBJ2-3,TRBD2,TRBV9
CASSLKQQESSGANVLTF,TGTGCCAGCAGCTTAAAACAGCAAGAATCTTCTGGGGCCAACGTCCTGACTTTC,NA,TRBJ2-6,NA,TRBV7-6
CASSEAGGEKLFF,TGTGCCAGCAGTGAAGCCGGAGGAGAAAAACTGTTTTTT,few,TRBJ1-4,NA,TRBV25-1
CAIMAGGNTGELFF,TGTGCCATCATGGCGGGAGGGAACACCGGGGAGCTGTTTTTT,NA,TRBJ2-2,TRBD2,TRBV10-3
CASSQDRQYGYTF,TGCGCCAGCAGCCAAGATCGACAGTATGGCTACACCTTC,NA,TRBJ1-2,NA,TRBV4-1
CAWSPSGRGGQYF,TGTGCCTGGAGCCCTAGCGGGAGAGGGGGGCAGTACTTC,NA,TRBJ2-7,TRBD2,TRBV30
CASRGSSWYNYGYTF,TGTGCCAGCAGGGGGAGTAGCTGGTATAACTATGGCTACACCTTC,NA,TRBJ1-2,NA,TRBV13
CASSSTREGTDTQYF,TGTGCCAGCAGCTCCACTCGGGAGGGAACAGATACGCAGTATTTT,NA,TRBJ2-3,TRBD2,TRBV7-3
CASSLTPNTEAFF,TGTGCCAGCAGCCTGACACCCAACACTGAAGCTTTCTTT,NA,TRBJ1-1,NA,TRBV7-3
CASTQVPRVTEAFF,TGTGCCAGTACTCAGGTTCCGCGGGTAACTGAAGCTTTCTTT,NA,TRBJ1-1,NA,TRBV19
CASSLSLGASGSTDTQYF,TGTGCCAGCAGTTTATCCCTCGGGGCTAGCGGGAGCACAGATACGCAGTATTTT,NA,TRBJ2-3,TRBD2,TRBV27
CTSSHGLPSNTGELFF,TGCACCAGCAGCCATGGACTACCTAGTAACACCGGGGAGCTGTTTTTT,NA,TRBJ2-2,NA,TRBV1